These 30 T cell receptor beta chains were sequenced from one sample in a study of T cells after posttransplantation cyclophosphamide. Assay: immunoSEQ multiplex PCR; the TCRdb copy retains only in-frame clones and omits some. The table lists over 7,000 clones, 65% to 90% of them singletons, with roughly 17% in the top ten. A marrow graft followed busulfan-fludarabine conditioning, with cyclophosphamide on days +3 and +4. The source was CD4+ T cells sorted from blood, collected about 1,000 days after allogeneic stem cell transplant with posttransplant cyclophosphamide. These receptors originate from a female patient between 40 and 55 years old who received an allogeneic stem cell transplant from a related donor, was CMV-positive, and had no GVHD. Some T cells may be supplied by the graft donor.

The chain employs TRBV7-3 and TRBJ2-4; TRBD1 matches at 7 bases. Germline CDR1 is SGHTA and CDR2 is FQGTGA. There are 14 residues in the CDR3. With 3 bases clipped from V and 8 bases from J, the junction kept 7 bases outside the gene matches. CDR3 in DNA: TGTGCCAGCAGCTTCGGGACAGCCTCCGACATTCAGTACTTC. It specifies CASSFGTASDIQYF.

The chain uses TRBV7-2 and TRBJ2-1, with TRBD2 matching over 11 bases. Trimming removed 5 bases from V and 2 bases from J; junction bases left unmatched: 5. CDR1 is SGHTA, CDR2 FQGNSA, per germline. This CDR3 has 16 amino acids. CDR3 bases: TGTGCCAGCAGCCCCGTAGCGGGGGGGGCCTACAATGAGCAGTTCTTC. Its translation is CASSPVAGGAYNEQFF. The variable domain in full, with the rest retrieved from reference TRBV7-2 and TRBJ2-1, is GAGVSQSPSNKVTEKGKDVELRCDPISGHTALYWYRQSLGQGLEFLIYFQGNSAPDKSGLPSDRFSAERTGGSVSTLTIQRTQQEDSAVYLCASSPVAGGAYNEQFFGPGTRLTVL.

The CDR3 region is CASSVQNSYEQYF. The CDR3 DNA is TGTGCCAGCAGTGTGCAGAACTCCTACGAGCAGTACTTC. The chain links TRBV4-2 to TRBJ2-7; D unclear. Deletions cut 6 bases from V and 0 bases from J, with 9 bases between. Germline V lookup: CDR1 LGHNA, CDR2 YNFKEQ. This CDR3 comprises 13 residues.

This sequence joins TRBV7-2 and TRBJ2-7, with 10 bases lining up with TRBD2. Germline V lookup: CDR1 SGHTA, CDR2 FQGNSA. With 1 base clipped from V and 3 bases from J, the junction kept 6 bases outside the gene matches. CDR3 size: 16 residues. The CDR3 sequence is CASSLVNSGGIYEQYF. The CDR3 bases are TGTGCCAGCAGCTTAGTCAATAGCGGGGGGATCTACGAGCAGTACTTC. The complete variable domain, with remaining parts taken from reference TRBV7-2 and TRBJ2-7, reads GAGVSQSPSNKVTEKGKDVELRCDPISGHTALYWYRQSLGQGLEFLIYFQGNSAPDKSGLPSDRFSAERTGGSVSTLTIQRTQQEDSAVYLCASSLVNSGGIYEQYFGPGTRLTVT.

The table lists this clone with a few counts. The V and J genes are TRBV6-4 and TRBJ1-2; no firm D call. The V and J ends lost 5 bases and 4 bases respectively, with 23 bases between them. The CDR3 is made up of 17 amino acids. Germline V gives CDR1 MRHNA, CDR2 SNTAGT. This CDR3 reads CASSLFPGREASYGYTF. CDR3 coding DNA: TGTGCCAGCAGTCTCTTCCCGGGAAGAGAAGCAAGCTATGGCTACACCTTC.

This chain joins TRBV5-1 and TRBJ2-7; 10 nucleotides agree with TRBD1. Germline V gene sequence: CDR1 SGHRS, CDR2 YFSETQ. The trim removed 4 bases at V and 6 bases at J, leaving 7 bases unmatched. This CDR3 has 14 residues. The CDR3 reads CASSEGTGVSEQYF. CDR3 nucleotide sequence: TGCGCCAGCAGCGAAGGGACAGGGGTTAGCGAGCAGTACTTC.

For this clone: Germline is not matched at one junction end, which may reflect a read error. The sample contains more than one DNA sequence encoding this CDR3. J is TRBJ1-6 and V is TRBV5-6, with TRBD1 as a possible D gene (6 bases). CDR1 is SGHDT, CDR2 YYEEEE, per germline. CDR3 length: 15 residues. The CDR3 DNA sequence: TGTGCCAGCAGCTTCGCGATTGGGACAAATTCCCCCCTCCACTTT. Encoded protein: CASSFAIGTNSPLHF.

V gene TRBV10-3 combines with J gene TRBJ2-6, with D perhaps TRBD1 (6 bases). Germline CDR1 is ENHRY and CDR2 is SYGVKD. The CDR3 runs 14 residues. V was clipped by 6 bases and J by 6 bases, with 12 bases between them. CDR3 protein: CAIRDSSSANVLTF. In DNA, the CDR3 is TGTGCCATCAGGGACAGTTCGTCGGCCAACGTCCTGACTTTC.

The J gene is TRBJ1-6, the V gene TRBV7-9, with TRBD1 matching over 8 bases. The CDR3 is 17 amino acids. Trimming at V came to 4 bases and at J to 9 bases, leaving 14 bases not matched to a gene. CDR1 and CDR2 from the germline V gene are SEHNR and FQNEAQ (reference sequence). The DNA for the CDR3 is TGTGCCAGCAGCTCATCGGGACAGGTTCGATGGAGTTCACCCCTCCACTTT. This translates into CASSSSGQVRWSSPLHF.

V is TRBV7-8 and J is TRBJ2-5; D gene uncertain. Between the trimmed V and J ends, which lost 5 bases and 2 bases, there was a span of 9 bases. The V gene's germline CDR1 is SGHVS and CDR2 FQNEAQ. CDR3 length: 13 amino acids. The CDR3 sequence is CASSVGPQETQYF. DNA for the CDR3: TGTGCCAGCAGCGTTGGCCCGCAAGAGACCCAGTACTTC.

The rearrangement joins TRBV29-1 to TRBJ2-1; 8 bases are a match to TRBD2. V dropped 2 bases and J dropped 10; count of bases not matched to a gene: 13. The CDR3 spans 15 residues. Germline assignment: CDR1 SQVTM and CDR2 ANQGSEA. CDR3 in amino acids: CSVEFGGGLGGEQFF. In nucleotides, the CDR3 is TGCAGCGTTGAATTCGGGGGGGGTCTCGGCGGGGAGCAGTTCTTC.

This sequence joins TRBV11-2 and TRBJ1-3; D unclear. The CDR3 extends over 13 amino acids. Per germline, CDR1 SGHAT and CDR2 FQNNGV. Trimming shortened V by 3 bases and J by 0 bases, and 3 bases separated the two germline ends. As DNA, the CDR3 is TGTGCCAGCAGCTTTAGCTCTGGAAACACCATATATTTT. Protein: CASSFSSGNTIYF.

The genes are TRBV5-1 and TRBJ1-1, with a possible D match to TRBD1 (5 bases). V was trimmed by 3 bases and J by 0 bases, leaving 12 bases between them. CDR1 SGHRS and CDR2 YFSETQ come from the germline V gene. The CDR3 extends over 15 amino acids. The CDR3 bases are TGCGCCAGCAGCTCCGGTTCAGGGCTGAACACTGAAGCTTTCTTT. It codes for CASSSGSGLNTEAFF.

The chain employs TRBV7-2 and TRBJ1-3; 7 bases agree with TRBD1. The junction had 8 bases not matched to a gene; V was cut back by 5 bases and J by 4 bases. From germline, CDR1 is SGHTA and CDR2 FQGNSA. The CDR3 is 15 amino acids. CDR3 amino acids: CASSVDRAAGNTIYF. The CDR3 region has the DNA TGTGCCAGCAGCGTCGACAGGGCTGCCGGAAACACCATATATTTT.

The V call is TRBV5-6, the J call TRBJ2-1; 11 positions match TRBD2. Germline V lookup: CDR1 SGHDT, CDR2 YYEEEE. The CDR3 is 17 amino acids. J was trimmed by 4 bases and V by 0 bases; bases with no gene match: 6. The CDR3 DNA follows: TGTGCCAGCAGCTTGGGTAGCGGGGGGGCAGGGTACAATGAGCAGTTCTTC. Translating it yields CASSLGSGGAGYNEQFF. The full variable domain, in which reference TRBV5-6 and TRBJ2-1 provide the parts outside the CDR3, is DAGVTQSPTHLIKTRGQQVTLRCSPKSGHDTVSWYQQALGQGPQFIFQYYEEEERQRGNFPDRFSGHQFPNYSSELNVNALLLGDSALYLCASSLGSGGAGYNEQFFGPGTRLTVL.

The chain recombines TRBV28 with TRBJ2-7; D might be TRBD1 (6 bases). The germline V and J ends were trimmed by 2 bases and 4 bases, with 12 bases remaining between them. CDR1 and CDR2 from the germline V gene are MDHEN and SYDVKM. The CDR3 is 14 amino acids. The CDR3 sequence: CASSLGRGGYEQYF. DNA of the CDR3: TGTGCCAGCAGTTTAGGCAGGGGCGGATACGAGCAGTACTTC.

V gene TRBV2 combines with J gene TRBJ1-1; D not resolved. The germline CDR1 and CDR2 sequences are SNHLY and FYNNEI. CDR3 size: 13 residues. The V gene lost 2 bases and the J gene lost 1 base, with 5 bases spanning the gap. The CDR3: CASSELQNTEAFF. CDR3 sequence (DNA): TGTGCCAGCAGTGAATTACAGAACACTGAAGCTTTCTTT. The whole variable domain, remainder taken from reference TRBV2 and TRBJ1-1, is EPEVTQTPSHQVTQMGQEVILRCVPISNHLYFYWYRQILGQKVEFLVSFYNNEISEKSEIFDDQFSVERPDGSNFTLKIRSTKLEDSAMYFCASSELQNTEAFFGQGTRLTVV.

This sequence joins TRBV4-2 and TRBJ2-3, with D perhaps matching TRBD2 (6 bases). CDR1 is LGHNA, CDR2 YNFKEQ, per germline. The CDR3 contains 14 residues. Trimming pared 1 base from V and 2 bases from J, leaving 7 bases between. CDR3 nucleotide sequence: TGTGCCAGCAGCCAAGGCGGGGACACAGATACGCAGTATTTT. Protein sequence: CASSQGGDTDTQYF.

This rearrangement joins TRBV19 to TRBJ2-7, with a weak D call TRBD1 (5 bases). V shed 5 bases and J shed 3 bases, with 14 bases lying between them. CDR1 and CDR2 from the germline V gene are LNHDA and SQIVND (reference sequence). The CDR3 length is 14 residues. The CDR3 DNA is TGTGCCAGTAGTTCCAGGGCTACTAACTACGAGCAGTACTTC. This encodes CASSSRATNYEQYF.

This clone appeared a single time. V and J are TRBV29-1 and TRBJ1-1; TRBD1 matches 7 bases. The CDR3 totals 15 residues. The germline V gene has CDR1 SQVTM and CDR2 ANQGSEA. The trim removed 4 bases at V and 1 base at J, leaving 9 bases unmatched. CDR3 sequence: CSVGGTVLRNTEAFF. The CDR3 DNA follows: TGCAGCGTTGGGGGGACAGTTCTTCGGAACACTGAAGCTTTCTTT.

Concerning this clone: Because the CDR3 is missing its conserved closing phenylalanine or tryptophan, this is likely a read error. This sequence joins TRBV19 and TRBJ2-7, with 8 bases fitting TRBD2. The CDR3 length is 13 residues. Unmatched junction bases numbered 6, after V lost 4 bases and J lost 7 bases. CDR1 LNHDA and CDR2 SQIVND come from the germline V gene (reference sequence). This chain's CDR3 is CASSSGGTREQYL. The CDR3 DNA sequence: TGTGCCAGTAGTAGCGGGGGGACGAGAGAGCAGTACCTC.

The chain links TRBV27 to TRBJ2-4, with D maybe TRBD2 (6 bases). The germline V and J ends were trimmed by 2 bases and 2 bases, with 10 bases remaining between them. CDR1 and CDR2 from the germline V gene are MNHEY and SMNVEV (reference sequence). The CDR3 runs 15 residues. The CDR3 nucleotides read TGTGCCAGCAGTTTAGGAGGGCAATCCAAAAACATTCAGTACTTC. Its translation is CASSLGGQSKNIQYF.

The rearrangement joins TRBV5-1 to TRBJ1-1, with D possibly matching TRBD1 (5 bases). Germline CDR1 reads SGHRS; CDR2 reads YFSETQ. V lost 0 bases, J lost 3 bases, and 9 bases lay in between. The CDR3 loop spans 14 amino acids. In DNA, the CDR3 is TGCGCCAGCAGCTTGGAGGGGCCCCACACTGAAGCTTTCTTT. Translated, it gives CASSLEGPHTEAFF.

This rearrangement joins TRBV19 to TRBJ2-2; 9 nucleotides match TRBD1. J lost 4 bases, V lost 3 bases, and 3 bases had no gene match. The germline CDR1 and CDR2 sequences are LNHDA and SQIVND (reference sequence). This CDR3 is built from 15 residues. The CDR3 is CASSIGTGSTGELFF. The CDR3 coding sequence is TGTGCCAGTAGTATCGGGACAGGGAGCACCGGGGAGCTGTTTTTT.

The chain joins TRBV11-2 to TRBJ2-7, with 12 nucleotides matching TRBD2. Germline values: CDR1 SGHAT, CDR2 FQNNGV. The CDR3 is made up of 15 amino acids. Trimming cost V 4 bases and J 1 base; bases outside gene matches: 2. This chain's CDR3 is CASSSGLAGSYEQYF. DNA of the CDR3: TGTGCCAGCAGCTCGGGACTAGCGGGTTCCTACGAGCAGTACTTC.

This clone is large within its sample. CDR3 loop: CASSTPTGSAYEQYF. DNA for the CDR3: TGTGCCAGCAGTACCCCGACGGGGTCCGCCTACGAGCAGTACTTC. The rearrangement links TRBV28 to TRBJ2-7; the D gene is possibly TRBD2 (5 bases). V gave up 5 bases and J gave up 2 bases, with 16 bases separating them. The CDR3 sequence is 15 residues long. Germline V lookup: CDR1 MDHEN, CDR2 SYDVKM. The full variable domain, with the rest looked up from reference TRBV28 and TRBJ2-7, is DVKVTQSSRYLVKRTGEKVFLECVQDMDHENMFWYRQDPGLGLRLIYFSYDVKMKEKGDIPEGYSVSREKKERFSLILESASTNQTSMYLCASSTPTGSAYEQYFGPGTRLTVT.

The chain couples TRBV27 to TRBJ1-1, with 10 bases lining up with TRBD1. V shed 3 bases, J shed 5 bases, and the junction held 9 bases outside the gene matches. CDR3 length: 16 residues. CDR1 is MNHEY, CDR2 SMNVEV, per germline (reference sequence). The CDR3: CASSFGTGVVGTEAFF. The CDR3 coding sequence is TGTGCCAGCAGTTTCGGGACAGGGGTGGTAGGAACTGAAGCTTTCTTT.

The rearrangement links TRBV19 to TRBJ2-5; 15 nucleotides agree with TRBD2. Losses at the gene ends were 3 bases for V and 4 bases for J; bases not matched to a gene: 6. CDR3 size: 17 residues. From germline, CDR1 is LNHDA and CDR2 SQIVND (reference sequence). CDR3 sequence: CASSIRTSGGARETQYF. The CDR3 DNA is TGTGCCAGTAGTATTCGGACTAGCGGGGGGGCCAGAGAGACCCAGTACTTC.

The J gene is TRBJ2-1, the V gene TRBV4-1; D possibly corresponds to TRBD2 (6 bases). CDR3 length: 13 residues. Trimming took off 4 bases at V and 12 bases at J, with 16 bases between the two ends. Germline-derived CDR1 and CDR2 are MGHRA and YSYEKL. The CDR3 reads CASSPTRDLVQFF. In DNA, the CDR3 is TGCGCCAGCAGCCCCACGCGGGACTTGGTGCAGTTCTTC.

This rearrangement joins TRBV7-3 to TRBJ2-5; perhaps TRBD2 as D (6 bases). The germline V gene encodes CDR1 SGHTA and CDR2 FQGTGA. V was trimmed by 6 bases and J by 2 bases, leaving 13 bases between them. CDR3 length: 14 amino acids. Here the CDR3 DNA reads TGTGCCAGCAGTCGACCGGGACTTCAAGAGACCCAGTACTTC. It yields the protein CASSRPGLQETQYF.